This entry lists 28 T cell receptor beta chains sequenced from one sample in a study of blood T cell repertoires in COVID-19. Only in-frame clones appear in the TCRdb table, and some are missing; sequencing was by immunoSEQ multiplex PCR. The table lists 200,000 to 250,000 clones, less than 90% of them singletons. The sample comprised PBMCs or T cells enriched from blood (not recorded which). The receptors stem from a woman between 50 and 59 years old in a cohort exposed to, infected with or recovered from COVID-19 (not recorded which).

The V and J genes are TRBV2 and TRBJ2-1; 9 nucleotides line up with TRBD1. V lost 5 bases, J lost 6 bases, and 8 bases stayed unmatched. Germline lookup yields CDR1 SNHLY and CDR2 FYNNEI. There are 15 residues in the CDR3. The CDR3 DNA is TGTGCCAGCAGTTTAGACAGGGGGGACGTCAATGAGCAGTTCTTC. Protein sequence: CASSLDRGDVNEQFF.

The chain couples TRBV5-6 to TRBJ2-2; D may be TRBD2 (7 bases). The CDR3 spans 19 residues. In germline, CDR1 is SGHDT, CDR2 YYEEEE. The V gene lost 3 bases and the J gene lost 3 bases, with 24 bases spanning the gap. The CDR3 is CASSSDIWRGRWDTGELFF. CDR3 nucleotide sequence: TGTGCCAGCAGCTCGGACATTTGGCGGGGGCGTTGGGACACCGGGGAGCTGTTTTTT.

The chain joins TRBV28 to TRBJ2-1; the D is unclear. Germline lookup yields CDR1 MDHEN and CDR2 SYDVKM. The CDR3 contains 16 residues. V lost 7 bases to trimming and J lost 5 bases, with 21 bases between them. The CDR3 nucleotides are TGTGCCAGCACTTTCCACTTAAGAAGAACCAACAATGAGCAGTTCTTC. Translation: CASTFHLRRTNNEQFF.

This chain links TRBV15 with TRBJ1-2; 8 bases map to TRBD1. Trimming cost V 2 bases and J 2 bases; bases outside gene matches: 4. Per germline, CDR1 LNHNV and CDR2 YYDKDF (reference sequence). This CDR3 has 15 amino acids. The CDR3 sequence: CATSRQGAENYGYTF. The CDR3 DNA reads as TGTGCCACCAGCAGACAGGGGGCCGAAAACTATGGCTACACCTTC. The variable domain in full, completed from reference TRBV15 and TRBJ1-2, reads DAMVIQNPRYQVTQFGKPVTLSCSQTLNHNVMYWYQQKSSQAPKLLFHYYDKDFNNEADTPDNFQSRRPNTSFCFLDIRSPGLGDTAMYLCATSRQGAENYGYTFGSGTRLTVV.

This clone was detected a few times. The chain combines TRBV6-9 with TRBJ1-5, with 7 nucleotides matching TRBD1. Germline V gene lookup returns CDR1 MNHGY and CDR2 SVAAGI. V lost 7 bases and J lost 4; bases outside the gene matches: 22. This CDR3 has 19 amino acids. Here the CDR3 DNA reads TGTGCCAGCACCTTTCGAAAAGGGGGCTCCCCTCCGGTTAATCAGCCCCAGCATTTT. It specifies CASTFRKGGSPPVNQPQHF.

The gene calls are TRBV2 and TRBJ1-1; D remains unclear. The germline V gene has CDR1 SNHLY and CDR2 FYNNEI. The CDR3 is 14 residues long. Trimming cost V 1 base and J 2 bases, with 8 bases left between them. The CDR3 DNA sequence: TGTGCCAGCAGTGAAGGGCGGGGTAACACTGAAGCTTTCTTT. This encodes CASSEGRGNTEAFF. Supplemented by reference TRBV2 and TRBJ1-1, the full variable domain reads EPEVTQTPSHQVTQMGQEVILRCVPISNHLYFYWYRQILGQKVEFLVSFYNNEISEKSEIFDDQFSVERPDGSNFTLKIRSTKLEDSAMYFCASSEGRGNTEAFFGQGTRLTVV.

The V gene is TRBV30, the J gene TRBJ1-1, with D possibly TRBD1 on 5 matching bases. There are 13 residues in the CDR3. The ends were cut back, 2 bases at V and 4 bases at J, with 11 bases in the middle. The germline V gene encodes CDR1 GTSNPN and CDR2 SVGIG (reference sequence). CDR3 coding DNA: TGTGCCTGGAGTCGACTCGGGGGCACTGAAGCTTTCTTT. It is translated as CAWSRLGGTEAFF.

This chain joins TRBV7-3 and TRBJ2-3, with 9 bases aligning to TRBD2. Per germline, CDR1 SGHTA and CDR2 FQGTGA. V was clipped by 5 bases and J by 0 bases; unmatched bases: 6. The CDR3 is made up of 16 amino acids. CDR3 amino acids: CASSKYSGGSTDTQYF. In DNA, the CDR3 is TGTGCCAGCAGCAAATATAGCGGGGGCAGCACAGATACGCAGTATTTT.

This clone was seen only once. This chain connects TRBV5-1 to TRBJ1-2; no firm D call. Germline V lookup: CDR1 SGHRS, CDR2 YFSETQ. The CDR3 is made up of 13 amino acids. Trimming took off 0 bases at V and 0 bases at J, with 3 bases between the two ends. The CDR3 DNA follows: TGCGCCAGCAGCTTGGACACTAACTATGGCTACACCTTC. Amino acid sequence: CASSLDTNYGYTF.

The chain carries TRBV29-1 and TRBJ1-3; no reliable D call. The CDR3 has 12 residues. CDR1 is SQVTM, CDR2 ANQGSEA, per germline. CDR3 region: CTAATPGNTIYF. CDR3 in DNA: TGCACCGCAGCGACCCCTGGAAACACCATATATTTT.

The genes are TRBV9 and TRBJ1-1, with 9 bases aligning to TRBD1. This CDR3 is 15 amino acids long. Germline lookup yields CDR1 SGDLS and CDR2 YYNGEE. J gave up 1 base and V 3 bases, and 4 bases lay outside the gene matches. The CDR3 here is CASSAGTGKNTEAFF. CDR3 in DNA: TGTGCCAGCAGCGCCGGGACAGGGAAGAACACTGAAGCTTTCTTT.

This sequence joins TRBV29-1 and TRBJ1-1, with D unclear. There are 14 residues in the CDR3. Germline lookup yields CDR1 SQVTM and CDR2 ANQGSEA. Trimming removed 3 bases at V and 1 base at J, with 12 bases between. The CDR3 coding sequence is TGCAGCGTTGATGCTTGGCAGGAGAACACTGAAGCTTTCTTT. This sequence encodes CSVDAWQENTEAFF.

This clone was seen only a few times. The chain is built from TRBV5-1 and TRBJ2-7; D unclear. CDR3 size: 15 residues. Germline V gene sequence: CDR1 SGHRS, CDR2 YFSETQ. Trimming shortened V by 5 bases and J by 1 base, and 16 bases separated the two germline ends. CDR3 region: CASRSQSPLSYEQYF. In nucleotides, the CDR3 is TGCGCCAGCAGGTCCCAGTCTCCCCTTTCCTACGAGCAGTACTTC.

The rearrangement joins TRBV9 to TRBJ2-7, with 7 bases lining up with TRBD1. Per germline, CDR1 SGDLS and CDR2 YYNGEE. The CDR3 totals 14 residues. Trimming at V came to 0 bases and at J to 0 bases, leaving 0 bases not matched to a gene. Here the CDR3 DNA reads TGTGCCAGCAGCGTAGACAGGGGCTCCTACGAGCAGTACTTC. It is translated as CASSVDRGSYEQYF.

The V call is TRBV19, the J call TRBJ1-2; TRBD1 matches at 7 bases. V dropped 4 bases and J dropped 8; count of bases not matched to a gene: 10. The V gene's germline CDR1 is LNHDA and CDR2 SQIVND (reference sequence). This CDR3 is built from 14 residues. The CDR3 bases are TGTGCCAGTAGTAGACCCTCCGGGACAGCCGGCTACACCTTC. This encodes CASSRPSGTAGYTF.

The chain recombines TRBV9 with TRBJ1-4, with 7 bases that match TRBD1. The CDR3 runs to 16 residues. With V trimmed by 4 bases and J by 8 bases, 14 bases remained unmatched. CDR1 is SGDLS, CDR2 YYNGEE, per germline. The CDR3 loop is CASSSPDRDLDEKLFF. CDR3 DNA: TGTGCCAGCAGCTCCCCCGACAGGGACCTGGACGAAAAACTGTTTTTT.

The chain recombines TRBV25-1 with TRBJ2-1; the D is unclear. The CDR3 spans 13 residues. Germline CDR1 reads MGHDK; CDR2 reads SYGVNS. V was shortened by 0 bases and J by 8 bases, with 8 bases between the two germline ends. The CDR3 spells CASSEYPRDEQFF. The CDR3 nucleotides read TGTGCCAGCAGTGAATACCCCCGAGATGAGCAGTTCTTC.

The chain uses TRBV11-1 and TRBJ1-1; D possibly corresponds to TRBD1 (6 bases). The CDR3 covers 15 residues. The germline CDR1 and CDR2 sequences are SGHAT and FQDESV (reference sequence). Between the trimmed V and J ends, which lost 5 bases and 2 bases, there was a span of 15 bases. Here the CDR3 reads CASSLKQGLNTEAFF. CDR3 coding DNA: TGTGCCAGCAGCCTTAAACAGGGACTAAACACTGAAGCTTTCTTT.

The V gene is TRBV3-1 (or the pseudogene TRBV3-2), the J gene TRBJ1-6; unclear D gene. Germline loops: CDR1 LGHDT, CDR2 YNNKEL (reference sequence). V lost 4 bases and J 0 bases, leaving 7 bases between the germline ends. The CDR3 runs to 15 residues. CDR3 in amino acids: CASSPSLSYNSPLHF. CDR3 DNA: TGTGCCAGCAGCCCCTCCCTCTCCTATAATTCACCCCTCCACTTT.

This chain connects TRBV6-5 to TRBJ1-6, with D perhaps TRBD1 (6 bases). The germline V gene has CDR1 MNHEY and CDR2 SVGAGI. The V gene lost 4 bases and the J gene lost 10 bases, with 14 bases spanning the gap. The CDR3 runs 14 residues. DNA of the CDR3: TGTGCCAGCAGTTTAGAGGGGGTGCGGTCACCCCTCCACTTT. Its protein product is CASSLEGVRSPLHF.

This chain uses TRBV19 with TRBJ2-5; D is unclear. The CDR3 extends over 13 amino acids. Germline-derived CDR1 and CDR2 are LNHDA and SQIVND (reference sequence). Trimming cost V 0 bases and J 4 bases, with 6 bases left between them. In DNA form, the CDR3 reads TGTGCCAGTAGTATAGATTCCAGAGAGACCCAGTACTTC. Translating it yields CASSIDSRETQYF.

The gene calls are TRBV18 and TRBJ1-4, with TRBD1 matching 7 bases. This CDR3 has 17 amino acids. Germline V gene sequence: CDR1 KGHSH, CDR2 LQKENI. The V segment lost 2 bases and the J segment 0 bases; nucleotides outside the gene matches: 6. The CDR3, as DNA: TGTGCCAGCTCACCATGGGGACAGTTGACAACTAATGAAAAACTGTTTTTT. Residues: CASSPWGQLTTNEKLFF.

The chain is built from TRBV2 and TRBJ1-4, with 7 nucleotides matching TRBD1. CDR1 and CDR2 (germline): SNHLY, FYNNEI. Germline trimming cut 6 bases from V and 2 bases from J; bases unmatched to any gene: 6. The CDR3 has 15 amino acids. The CDR3 DNA reads as TGTGCCAGCAGCGATAGGGGGCGGACTAATGAAAAACTGTTTTTT. This sequence encodes CASSDRGRTNEKLFF.

V and J are TRBV27 and TRBJ2-7; D might be TRBD2 (6 bases). This CDR3 has 14 amino acids. Trimming cost V 3 bases and J 3 bases, with 12 bases left between them. Germline assignment: CDR1 MNHEY and CDR2 SMNVEV (reference sequence). CDR3 protein: CASSLSGRNYEQYF. The DNA of the CDR3 is TGTGCCAGCAGTTTGTCAGGGAGGAACTACGAGCAGTACTTC.

This sequence joins TRBV5-1 and TRBJ2-4, with D possibly being TRBD1 (6 bases). The ends were cut back, 2 bases at V and 1 base at J, with 10 bases in the middle. The CDR3 spans 15 residues. CDR1 is SGHRS, CDR2 YFSETQ, per germline. The chain's CDR3 is CASSLQGQAKNIQYF. In DNA form, the CDR3 reads TGCGCCAGCAGCTTACAGGGTCAGGCCAAAAACATTCAGTACTTC.

The rearrangement uses TRBV6-6 and TRBJ1-4; 7 bases line up with TRBD1. Germline V gene lookup returns CDR1 MNHNY and CDR2 SVGAGI (reference sequence). Trimming cost V 6 bases and J 2 bases; bases outside gene matches: 15. The CDR3 is 18 amino acids. This CDR3 reads CASSRERQGQMTNEKLFF. CDR3 nucleotide sequence: TGTGCCAGCAGCCGAGAACGACAGGGACAGATGACTAATGAAAAACTGTTTTTT.

The gene calls are TRBV27 and TRBJ2-7; 11 bases match TRBD1. Germline V gives CDR1 MNHEY, CDR2 SMNVEV (reference sequence). The CDR3 has 15 residues. J lost 4 bases, V lost 4 bases, and 6 bases had no gene match. The chain's CDR3 is CASSWTGQGAYEQYF. CDR3 nucleotides: TGTGCCAGCAGTTGGACCGGACAGGGGGCTTACGAGCAGTACTTC.

The chain has TRBV2 and TRBJ2-7, with a possible D match to TRBD1 (7 bases). Between the trimmed V and J ends, which lost 6 bases and 2 bases, there was a span of 11 bases. The CDR3 has 13 residues. Looked up from germline, CDR1 is SNHLY and CDR2 is FYNNEI. This chain's CDR3 is CASSRGVAYEQYF. DNA of the CDR3: TGTGCCAGCAGCAGGGGGGTCGCCTACGAGCAGTACTTC.